This T cell receptor beta chain was observed in a study of T-cell reconstitution after alpha-beta-depleted transplantation in children. The germline V and J ends were trimmed by 3 bases and 0 bases, with 2 bases remaining between them. Germline CDR1 is DFQATT and CDR2 is SNEGSKA (reference sequence). The CDR3 covers 11 residues. The library targeted TCRbeta and was prepared with unique molecular identifiers. TCRdb re-analysed the PCR reads in MiXCR, keeping a single row per CDR3 protein. The sample has approximately 640,000 distinct CDR3 sequences; around 16% are singletons. The gene calls are TRBV20-1 and TRBJ2-5; D not resolved. Sequences were derived from PBMCs from the stem cell graft donor, sampled from the stem cell graft. The source is a human donor who donated a stem cell graft to a child with acute myeloid leukemia. DNA of the CDR3: TGCAGTGCTAGGCACCAAGAGACCCAGTACTTC. It specifies CSARHQETQYF.